The 8 T cell receptor beta chains in this list originate from one sample, sequenced in a study of T cells after yellow fever vaccination. Via MiXCR, TCRdb re-called the 5' RACE reads, giving one row per CDR3 protein. The sample has a few hundred thousand distinct CDR3 sequences; roughly a sixth are singletons. The material sequenced was PBMCs, taken before the yellow fever booster vaccination. The receptors derive from a man younger than 35 who received the YFV17D yellow fever vaccine.

This rearrangement joins TRBV27 to TRBJ2-3, with no clear D. Trimming pared 0 bases from V and 5 bases from J, leaving 9 bases between. Germline V gives CDR1 MNHEY, CDR2 SMNVEV (reference sequence). The CDR3 loop spans 14 amino acids. The DNA of the CDR3 is TGTGCCAGCAGTTTATCCCGAGGACGAGATACGCAGTATTTT. Translated: CASSLSRGRDTQYF.

The V and J genes are TRBV12-3 or TRBV12-4 and TRBJ1-5; unclear D gene. This CDR3 region has 14 residues. Trimming took off 3 bases at V and 6 bases at J, with 12 bases between the two ends. CDR3 loop: CASSFAQEGQPQHF. In DNA form, the CDR3 reads TGTGCCAGCAGTTTCGCGCAGGAGGGTCAGCCCCAGCATTTT.

This clonotype was observed a few times. This chain connects TRBV6-1 to TRBJ2-6; TRBD1 might be the D (5 bases). Trimming took off 8 bases at V and 2 bases at J, with 13 bases between the two ends. The germline gives CDR1 MNHNS, CDR2 SASEGT. The CDR3 spans 15 residues. The CDR3 nucleotides are TGTGCCAGCGGTCCAAGGGGCACTGGGGCCAACGTCCTGACTTTC. Translating gives CASGPRGTGANVLTF.

This clonotype turned up a few times. The chain links TRBV7-2 to TRBJ1-1; 7 nucleotides align to TRBD1. CDR1 is SGHTA, CDR2 FQGNSA, per germline. The CDR3 runs to 15 residues. The J segment lost 1 base and the V segment lost 1 base, leaving 3 bases of the junction unmatched. The CDR3 DNA reads as TGTGCCAGCAGCTTAGACGGGACAGAGAACACTGAAGCTTTCTTT. This codes for CASSLDGTENTEAFF.

This chain links TRBV10-1 with TRBJ2-3; D uncertain. The CDR3 consists of 8 residues. The ends were cut back, 9 bases at V and 14 bases at J, with 9 bases in the middle. Looked up from germline, CDR1 is WNHNN and CDR2 is SYGVQD (reference sequence). The CDR3 nucleotides are TGCGCCAGGGCTTTATGGTATTTT. Amino acids: CARALWYF.

The CDR3 DNA sequence: TGCGCCAGCAGCCAAAGGACAGGCCCCTCTGGGGCCAACGTCCTGACTTTC. As protein: CASSQRTGPSGANVLTF. The rearrangement uses TRBV4-3 and TRBJ2-6; 7 nucleotides align to TRBD1. This CDR3 spans 17 amino acids. Germline CDR1 reads LGHNA; CDR2 reads YSLEER. With 2 bases clipped from V and 0 bases from J, the junction kept 4 bases outside the gene matches.

V and J are TRBV12-3 or TRBV12-4 and TRBJ2-2; possible D gene TRBD2, 6 bases. The CDR3 length is 13 residues. Trimming removed 6 bases from V and 7 bases from J, with 12 bases in between. CDR3 region: CASSFGTDGELFF. The CDR3, as DNA: TGTGCCAGCAGCTTCGGGACTGACGGGGAGCTGTTTTTT.

A few counts support this clonotype. The chain links TRBV6-2 or TRBV6-3 to TRBJ1-2; D gene ambiguous. In germline, CDR1 is MNHEY, CDR2 SVGEGT. V shed 2 bases and J shed 5 bases, with 9 bases lying between them. CDR3 length equals 13 residues. The CDR3 spells CASSYISGYGYTF. The DNA for the CDR3 is TGTGCCAGCAGTTACATCTCCGGGTATGGCTACACCTTC.